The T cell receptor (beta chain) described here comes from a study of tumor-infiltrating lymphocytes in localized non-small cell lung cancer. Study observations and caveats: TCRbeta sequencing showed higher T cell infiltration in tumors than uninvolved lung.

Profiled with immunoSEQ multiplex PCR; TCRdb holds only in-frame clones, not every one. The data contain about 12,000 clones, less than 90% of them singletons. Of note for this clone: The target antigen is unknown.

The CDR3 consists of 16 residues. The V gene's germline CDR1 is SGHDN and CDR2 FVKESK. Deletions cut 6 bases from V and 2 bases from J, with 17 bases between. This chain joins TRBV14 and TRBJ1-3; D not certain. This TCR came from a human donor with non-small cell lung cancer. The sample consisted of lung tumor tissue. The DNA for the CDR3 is TGTGCCAGCAGTCAAAGATACCGACAAACTGGAAACACCATATATTTT. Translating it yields CASSQRYRQTGNTIYF.